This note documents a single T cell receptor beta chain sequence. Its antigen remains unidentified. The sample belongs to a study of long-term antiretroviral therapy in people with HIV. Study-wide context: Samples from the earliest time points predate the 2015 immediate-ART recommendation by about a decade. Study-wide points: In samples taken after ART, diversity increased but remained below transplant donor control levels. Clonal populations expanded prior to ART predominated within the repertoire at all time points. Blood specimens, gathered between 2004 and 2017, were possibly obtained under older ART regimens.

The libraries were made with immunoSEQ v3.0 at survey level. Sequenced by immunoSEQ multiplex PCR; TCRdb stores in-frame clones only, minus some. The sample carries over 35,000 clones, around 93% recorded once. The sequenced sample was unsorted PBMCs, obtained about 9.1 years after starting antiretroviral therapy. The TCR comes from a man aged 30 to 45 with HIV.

CDR3 amino acids: CASSQTGGGSYEQYF. CDR3 sequence (DNA): TGTGCCAGCAGCCAGACAGGGGGCGGCTCCTACGAGCAGTACTTC. The gene calls are TRBV6-6 and TRBJ2-7, with TRBD1 matching 10 bases. V dropped 6 bases and J dropped 0; count of bases not matched to a gene: 5. Germline V CDR1 and CDR2: MNHNY, SVGAGI (reference sequence). The CDR3 runs to 15 residues.